This T cell receptor (beta chain) came from a study of identical twins (dated by TCRdb to between 2015 and 2016). For context, the study as a whole: To test whether fetal clonotypes persist, the study used deep sequencing on TCR alpha and beta repertoires from monozygotic twins, unrelated adults of various ages, and cord blood. To rule out contamination, the twin experiments were replicated at different times with different library preparation protocols.

What the work shows at the level of the full study, not this receptor alone: Fewer insertions were carried by abundant cord blood beta clonotypes, a similar but weaker trend appeared in young adult naive repertoires, and no such trend appeared in memory repertoires. Excess twin sharing in beta out-of-frame sequences was weaker because fewer shared sequences lowered the signal-to-noise ratio. Out-of-frame TCR alpha sequences shared between twins showed an excess of low generation-probability sequences compared with coincidental sharing between unrelated individuals. Recombination models systematically underestimated out-of-frame TCR alpha sharing in monozygotic twins but agreed with sharing between unrelated individuals. Invariant T cells such as MAIT and iNKT could partly confound zero-insertion analyses, although diverse VJ usage argued against such confounding for most clonotypes. Because the same donors could not be followed over many years, the conclusions relied on cross-sectional statistical analysis.

The protocol used for the library was 5' RACE. Sequenced on an Illumina HiSeq 2000. A universal primer binding site was added through template switching, and the final cDNA carried a unique molecular identifier so that TCR cDNA molecules could be counted accurately. First-strand cDNA for TCR alpha and beta chains was synthesized from specific primers in the conserved constant-segment region. Each cDNA library was double barcoded, with a SMART-Mk sample barcode plus Illumina barcodes, to control for contamination. TruSeq adapter sequences and Illumina sample barcodes were added in two successive PCR steps. The Illumina HiSeq platform was used with custom primers to sequence TCR alpha and beta cDNA libraries. The paper's processing steps were these. MiGEC processed the raw reads to extract unique molecular identifiers, while MiXCR was used to determine the CDR3 positions. For each individual, recombination models were inferred using an EM algorithm with the repgenHMM and IGoR tools. Shared clonotypes were analyzed with the tcR package in R, and sharing was normalized by the product of cloneset sizes. Out-of-frame nonproductive sequences were analyzed to study raw recombination free of thymic and clonal selection effects. TCRdb reprocessed the public reads (quality trimming at Q25 with fastp, clone calling with MiXCR) and kept in-frame beta chains. Rows matching on CDR3 protein sequence are summarized as one entry with the most common DNA and genes. TCRdb's processing, not the authors', yielded these V and J calls. This sample has over 550,000 distinct CDR3 sequences in its table, and just over 7% of those were observed once. The ten most abundant clones make up 1.6% of the sample.

The CDR3 numbers 14 residues from cysteine through phenylalanine. Kept here is only the CDR3 DNA, which spans 42 bases and is read in frame from base 1. CDR1 and CDR2 are drawn from the germline V gene: SGHRS, YFSETQ. Trimming removed 0 bases from V and 4 bases from J, leaving 10 bases between the germline ends. Only healthy Caucasian donors were included. The twin cohort comprised three pairs of female monozygotic twins, all aged roughly 18 to 30 years. Peripheral blood mononuclear cells were used as the source from which RNA for TCR libraries was isolated. Points on this clonotype: The specificity of this receptor is unknown. It has no much larger one-base neighbor in the sample; base qualities were not kept.

The sample was also linked to a second study, of yellow fever vaccine responses in identical twins. The other study reports the following: According to the authors, in identical twins the way T cells responded to vaccination appeared partly convergent and partly personalized. The study precisely tracked vaccine-responding T cell clones in identical twins.

The receptor was derived from a woman aged 18 to 35 in good health. Sequencing was performed on PBMCs. In this chain, TRBV5-1 is recombined with TRBJ2-5, with the D gene possibly TRBD1 or TRBD2, each one fitting 5 bases. The nucleotide sequence is TGCGCCAGCAGCTTGGACAGGAGCGGAGAGACCCAGTACTTC. It translates to CASSLDRSGETQYF. Where the CDR3 stops, the reference TRBV5-1 and TRBJ2-5 genes take over; the full variable domain is KAGVTQTPRYLIKTRGQQVTLSCSPISGHRSVSWYQQTPGQGLQFLFEYFSETQRNKGNFPGRFSGRQFSNSRSEMNVSTLELGDSALYLCASSLDRSGETQYFGPGTRLLVL.